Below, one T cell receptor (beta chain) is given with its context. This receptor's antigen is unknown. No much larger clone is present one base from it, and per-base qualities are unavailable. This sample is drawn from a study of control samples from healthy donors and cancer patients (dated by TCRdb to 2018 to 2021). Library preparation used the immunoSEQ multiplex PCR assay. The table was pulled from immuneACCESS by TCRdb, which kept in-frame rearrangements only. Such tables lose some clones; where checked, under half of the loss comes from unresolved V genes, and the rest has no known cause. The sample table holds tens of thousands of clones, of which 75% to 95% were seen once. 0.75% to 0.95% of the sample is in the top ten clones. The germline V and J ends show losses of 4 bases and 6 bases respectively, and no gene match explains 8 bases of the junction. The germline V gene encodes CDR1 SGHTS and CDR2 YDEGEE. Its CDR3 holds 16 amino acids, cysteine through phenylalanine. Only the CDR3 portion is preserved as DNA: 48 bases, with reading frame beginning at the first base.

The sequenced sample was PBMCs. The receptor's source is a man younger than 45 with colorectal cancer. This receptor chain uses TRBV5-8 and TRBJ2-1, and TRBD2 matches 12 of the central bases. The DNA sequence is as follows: TGTGCCAGCAGCGGAGGGGTACTAGCGGGGGGCAATGAGCAGTTCTTC. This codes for CASSGGVLAGGNEQFF. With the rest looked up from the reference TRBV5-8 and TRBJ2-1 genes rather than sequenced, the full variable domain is EAGVTQSPTHLIKTRGQQATLRCSPISGHTSVYWYQQALGLGLQFLLWYDEGEERNRGNFPPRFSGRQFPNYSSELNVNALELEDSALYLCASSGGVLAGGNEQFFGPGTRLTVL.